One sample yielded the 25 T cell receptor beta chains listed below, sequenced in a study of T cell repertoires in cytomegalovirus infection. TCRdb redid the calling of the reads with MiXCR, one entry per CDR3 protein. Of over 150,000 distinct CDR3 sequences in the sample, about a sixth are singletons; the top ten hold around 27%. The sample taken for sequencing was CD8+ T cells from PBMCs. These TCRs come from a human donor in good health (CMV status not recorded). Some clones in this sample may be carry-over from other donors' samples.

In its sample, this clonotype was seen a few times. V gene TRBV7-9 combines with J gene TRBJ2-3; 7 bases match TRBD2. The CDR3 contains 16 residues. From germline, CDR1 is SEHNR and CDR2 FQNEAQ (reference sequence). V lost 5 bases and J lost 2; bases outside the gene matches: 10. Written as DNA, the CDR3 is TGTGCCAGCAGCCAGCGGGACCCACGACACACAGATACGCAGTATTTT. This codes for CASSQRDPRHTDTQYF.

V and J are TRBV20-1 and TRBJ1-1, with 9 bases aligning to TRBD1. Germline V gene sequence: CDR1 DFQATT, CDR2 SNEGSKA (reference sequence). The CDR3 spans 14 residues. After removal of 2 bases from V and 8 bases from J, the junction contained 9 bases not matched to a gene. CDR3 sequence reads: CSARWTGEGVEAFF. The CDR3, as DNA: TGCAGTGCTAGATGGACAGGGGAGGGGGTGGAAGCTTTCTTT.

A few counts support this clonotype. The V call is TRBV30, the J call TRBJ2-7; no firm D call. Germline V gives CDR1 GTSNPN, CDR2 SVGIG (reference sequence). The V gene lost 1 base and the J gene lost 0 bases, with 10 bases spanning the gap. This CDR3 is 14 amino acids long. This CDR3 is CAWSETGLSYEQYF. The CDR3 DNA reads TGTGCCTGGAGTGAAACGGGCCTCTCCTACGAGCAGTACTTC.

This clonotype has only a few counts. This chain uses TRBV7-2 with TRBJ1-1, with D unresolved. Germline V gene sequence: CDR1 SGHTA, CDR2 FQGNSA. With 2 bases removed from V and 8 bases from J, the gap between germline ends came to 6 bases. CDR3 length: 11 residues. The CDR3 nucleotides are TGTGCCAGCAGCTTAACCCCGGAAGCTTTCTTT. Its protein product is CASSLTPEAFF.

The rearrangement joins TRBV7-9 to TRBJ2-5; D gene ambiguous. The CDR3 runs 15 residues. V was trimmed by 3 bases and J by 2 bases, leaving 13 bases between them. From germline, CDR1 is SEHNR and CDR2 FQNEAQ (reference sequence). The CDR3: CASSFSWSRQETQYF. The CDR3 DNA follows: TGTGCCAGCAGCTTTTCGTGGTCTAGGCAAGAGACCCAGTACTTC. Full variable domain (outside the CDR3, taken from reference TRBV7-9 and TRBJ2-5): DTGVSQNPRHKITKRGQNVTFRCDPISEHNRLYWYRQTLGQGPEFLTYFQNEAQLEKSRLLSDRFSAERPKGSFSTLEIQRTEQGDSAMYLCASSFSWSRQETQYFGPGTRLLVL.

A few counts support this clonotype. The chain links TRBV7-9 to TRBJ2-2; no reliable D call. The CDR3 sequence is 11 residues long. Trimming stripped 3 bases from V and 9 bases from J, with 5 bases between. Looked up from germline, CDR1 is SEHNR and CDR2 is FQNEAQ (reference sequence). The DNA of the CDR3 is TGTGCCAGCAGCTTCTCAAGGGAGCTGTTTTTT. Protein sequence: CASSFSRELFF. Variable domain in full (rest from reference TRBV7-9 and TRBJ2-2): DTGVSQNPRHKITKRGQNVTFRCDPISEHNRLYWYRQTLGQGPEFLTYFQNEAQLEKSRLLSDRFSAERPKGSFSTLEIQRTEQGDSAMYLCASSFSRELFFGEGSRLTVL.

The genes are TRBV12-3 or TRBV12-4 and TRBJ2-1, with 12 bases aligning to TRBD2. The CDR3 extends over 16 amino acids. V lost 7 bases and J lost 3; bases outside the gene matches: 7. The CDR3 sequence: CASTSPTSGSYNEQFF. The DNA for the CDR3 is TGTGCCAGCACCTCCCCGACTAGCGGGAGCTACAATGAGCAGTTCTTC.

This clonotype was seen a few times. The rearrangement joins TRBV6-1 to TRBJ1-1; no definite D call. CDR1 is MNHNS and CDR2 is SASEGT in the germline V gene. The CDR3 is 17 amino acids. The V gene lost 0 bases and the J gene lost 0 bases, with 14 bases spanning the gap. The CDR3 protein is CASSEAAPGSMNTEAFF. The CDR3 DNA reads as TGTGCCAGCAGTGAAGCAGCGCCAGGCTCAATGAACACTGAAGCTTTCTTT.

The chain couples TRBV7-2 to TRBJ2-4; 11 bases are shared with TRBD2. This CDR3 is built from 18 residues. V lost 4 bases, J lost 0 bases, and 8 bases stayed unmatched. Germline V gene lookup returns CDR1 SGHTA and CDR2 FQGNSA. The CDR3 DNA sequence: TGTGCCAGCAGCTCCGGGACTAGCGGCGGTCTAGCCAAAAACATTCAGTACTTC. The encoded protein is CASSSGTSGGLAKNIQYF.

The V call is TRBV13, the J call TRBJ1-1, with 12 bases matching TRBD1. CDR3 length equals 20 residues. V lost 5 bases and J lost 0; bases outside the gene matches: 16. Germline V gene sequence: CDR1 PRHDT, CDR2 FYEKMQ (reference sequence). CDR3: CASSTGTGGVSSALNTEAFF. CDR3 nucleotide sequence: TGTGCCAGCAGCACGGGGACAGGGGGCGTTAGTTCAGCCCTGAACACTGAAGCTTTCTTT. Full variable domain (outside the CDR3, taken from reference TRBV13 and TRBJ1-1): AAGVIQSPRHLIKEKRETATLKCYPIPRHDTVYWYQQGPGQDPQFLISFYEKMQSDKGSIPDRFSAQQFSDYHSELNMSSLELGDSALYFCASSTGTGGVSSALNTEAFFGQGTRLTVV.

V is TRBV6-5 and J is TRBJ1-4; D remains ambiguous. The CDR3 is 16 amino acids. V was clipped by 0 bases and J by 0 bases, with 8 bases between them. Germline CDR1 MNHEY, CDR2 SVGAGI. The CDR3 nucleotides read TGTGCCAGCAGTTACTCGTGGGTTGCAACTAATGAAAAACTGTTTTTT. It specifies CASSYSWVATNEKLFF.

This clonotype was seen more than once but under ten times. The V gene is TRBV14, the J gene TRBJ2-7, with D possibly being TRBD1 (6 bases). The CDR3 is 15 amino acids. The germline gives CDR1 SGHDN, CDR2 FVKESK. Between the trimmed V and J ends, which lost 3 bases and 3 bases, there was a span of 15 bases. CDR3 region: CASSHSGQNIYEQYF. The CDR3, as DNA: TGTGCCAGCAGCCATTCGGGACAAAACATCTACGAGCAGTACTTC.

The chain employs TRBV6-6 and TRBJ2-1; perhaps TRBD1 as D (6 bases). V gave up 7 bases and J gave up 7 bases, with 17 bases separating them. CDR1 is MNHNY and CDR2 is SVGAGI in the germline V gene (reference sequence). The CDR3 is 14 amino acids. The CDR3 sequence: CASTPGHFTNEQFF. The CDR3 DNA reads TGTGCCAGCACTCCGGGACACTTTACGAATGAGCAGTTCTTC.

This sequence joins TRBV7-3 and TRBJ2-3, with 9 bases identical to TRBD2. The CDR3 spans 16 residues. CDR1 and CDR2 from the germline V gene are SGHTA and FQGTGA. V was clipped by 2 bases and J by 3 bases; unmatched bases: 6. This chain's CDR3 is CASSLSGGGATDTQYF. CDR3 nucleotides: TGTGCCAGCAGCTTATCCGGCGGGGGGGCTACAGATACGCAGTATTTT.

The V and J genes are TRBV19 and TRBJ1-1; D call uncertain. Germline V CDR1 and CDR2: LNHDA, SQIVND (reference sequence). The CDR3 totals 15 residues. V lost 6 bases and J 3 bases, leaving 17 bases between the germline ends. The CDR3 DNA reads TGTGCCAGTAGATTCCCCGATGGGGTCTACACTGAAGCTTTCTTT. Protein product: CASRFPDGVYTEAFF.

The chain couples TRBV7-3 to TRBJ2-1; 8 nucleotides match TRBD1. Germline V CDR1 and CDR2: SGHTA, FQGTGA. This CDR3 region has 16 residues. Unmatched junction bases numbered 11, after V lost 5 bases and J lost 5 bases. CDR3 protein: CASSPPGDRSHNEQFF. CDR3 bases: TGTGCCAGCAGCCCACCCGGGGACAGGAGCCACAATGAGCAGTTCTTC.

The V gene is TRBV6-1, the J gene TRBJ1-5; 7 bases are a match to TRBD1. The CDR3 covers 14 residues. The V segment lost 10 bases and the J segment 2 bases; nucleotides outside the gene matches: 8. Germline CDR1 reads MNHNS; CDR2 reads SASEGT. The chain's CDR3 is CATRDREGNQPQHF. CDR3 DNA sequence: TGTGCCACCAGAGACAGGGAGGGCAATCAGCCCCAGCATTTT.

The genes are TRBV29-1 and TRBJ1-1; D is perhaps TRBD1 (6 bases). V lost 6 bases and J 3 bases, leaving 14 bases between the germline ends. The length of the CDR3 is 13 residues. Germline V lookup: CDR1 SQVTM, CDR2 ANQGSEA. The CDR3 DNA is TGCAGCGTGGTCCAGGGGCGGGACACTGAAGCTTTCTTT. It yields the protein CSVVQGRDTEAFF.

The chain employs TRBV4-3 and TRBJ2-3; 13 bases match TRBD2. CDR3 length: 18 amino acids. Germline V gene sequence: CDR1 LGHNA, CDR2 YSLEER. V lost 0 bases and J lost 4; bases outside the gene matches: 7. The CDR3 DNA reads as TGCGCCAGCAGCCAAGATGAGTGGACTAGCGGGGGCGCAGATACGCAGTATTTT. It specifies CASSQDEWTSGGADTQYF.

This clonotype was recorded a few times. This rearrangement joins TRBV7-9 to TRBJ1-4, with TRBD1 matching 9 bases. This CDR3 spans 15 amino acids. CDR1 SEHNR and CDR2 FQNEAQ come from the germline V gene (reference sequence). V trimming: 3 bases; J trimming: 7 bases; junction bases outside the gene matches: 6. CDR3 sequence (DNA): TGTGCCAGCAGCTTTGTGACAGGGGGGACTGAAAAACTGTTTTTT. Protein product: CASSFVTGGTEKLFF.

This chain connects TRBV12-3 or TRBV12-4 to TRBJ1-2; the match to TRBD1 covers 7 bases. With 5 bases clipped from V and 0 bases from J, the junction kept 3 bases outside the gene matches. The CDR3 extends over 14 amino acids. The CDR3 DNA follows: TGTGCCAGCAGTCTTGGGACAGCTAACTATGGCTACACCTTC. Protein sequence: CASSLGTANYGYTF.

The chain joins TRBV7-2 to TRBJ2-3; perhaps TRBD2 as D (6 bases). CDR3 length equals 17 residues. The V gene's germline CDR1 is SGHTA and CDR2 FQGNSA. Trimming shortened V by 6 bases and J by 1 base, and 20 bases separated the two germline ends. The CDR3 region is CASRPTAWWGGTDTQYF. DNA for the CDR3: TGTGCCAGCAGACCGACCGCCTGGTGGGGGGGCACAGATACGCAGTATTTT.

The chain has TRBV7-2 and TRBJ2-5; D is perhaps TRBD2 (6 bases). The CDR3 totals 14 residues. Germline CDR1 SGHTA, CDR2 FQGNSA. V was pared by 0 bases and J by 3 bases, with 8 bases between. The CDR3 sequence: CASSLAGGKETQYF. As DNA, the CDR3 is TGTGCCAGCAGCTTAGCGGGGGGTAAAGAGACCCAGTACTTC.

This chain links TRBV12-3 or TRBV12-4 with TRBJ2-3; D call uncertain. CDR3 length: 16 amino acids. With 6 bases removed from V and 1 base from J, the gap between germline ends came to 17 bases. CDR3 in DNA: TGTGCCAGCAGGCCCGGGCCCCCCCCTGGCACAGATACGCAGTATTTT. Translated, it gives CASRPGPPPGTDTQYF.

This clonotype was seen a few times. This chain uses TRBV3-1 with TRBJ1-5; tentative D call: TRBD1 (5 bases). The CDR3 contains 16 residues. The V end lost 4 bases, the J end lost 2 bases, and 15 bases lay between the germline ends. The germline V gene encodes CDR1 LGHDT and CDR2 YNNKEL (reference sequence). CDR3: CASSPRGPGGNQPQHF. In DNA form, the CDR3 reads TGTGCCAGCAGCCCGAGGGGCCCGGGGGGCAATCAGCCCCAGCATTTT.